Included here is one T cell receptor (beta chain) sequence, with context. What it binds is unknown. Sample time point: pre-treatment sample, taken before nivolumab and TIL therapy. Stage 4 NSCLC adults joined between 2017 and January 2020. These data originate in a study of TIL therapy for anti-PD-1-resistant metastatic lung cancer. Background on the study: Tumor harvest preceded PD-1/PD-L1 blockade, followed by nivolumab treatment. Median patient age was approximately 59, ranging about 38-80 years. Study outcomes and limitations: TIL clonotype persistence in blood showed no apparent association with response.

The libraries were made with immunoSEQ v3. The repertoire was sequenced with immunoSEQ multiplex PCR; TCRdb's copy has only in-frame clones and lacks some. The sample records 15,000 to 20,000 clones, about 83% being singletons. The V gene end was trimmed by 5 bases and the J gene end by 3 bases; junction bases not matched to a gene: 14. The CDR3 spans 16 residues. The germline CDR1 and CDR2 sequences are SGHRS and YFSETQ. Sequenced here: blood, sampled at baseline. This chain connects TRBV5-1 to TRBJ2-7, with TRBD1 matching 7 bases. This receptor was obtained from a person aged 25-80 years with non-small cell lung cancer. For the CDR3, the DNA is TGCGCCAGCAGTTATCAAACAGGGGAAGGATTCTACGAGCAGTACTTC. Its protein product is CASSYQTGEGFYEQYF.